The clone carrying this T cell receptor (beta chain) was counted a single time. What it recognizes is unknown. The record originates from a study of shared clonotypes between healthy human individuals. Sequencing used immunoSEQ multiplex PCR; TCRdb keeps in-frame clones, though not all of them. This table holds about 1 million clones, about three quarters found once. Notes on the study in general: In this cohort, only blood was sampled, and tissue repertoires likely differ.

This sequence was found in a man between 18 and 35 years old in good health. The sequencing sample was made of memory CD4+ T cells sorted from blood. The subset is: CD45RA-negative fraction.

The CDR3 is CASSLDGVTGELFF. For the CDR3, the DNA is TGTGCCAGCAGCTTAGATGGGGTCACCGGGGAGCTGTTTTTT. This rearrangement joins TRBV11-3 to TRBJ2-2; D gene ambiguous. The CDR3 extends over 14 amino acids. Trimming pared 0 bases from V and 4 bases from J, leaving 6 bases between. CDR1 is SGHNT, CDR2 YENEEA, per germline.